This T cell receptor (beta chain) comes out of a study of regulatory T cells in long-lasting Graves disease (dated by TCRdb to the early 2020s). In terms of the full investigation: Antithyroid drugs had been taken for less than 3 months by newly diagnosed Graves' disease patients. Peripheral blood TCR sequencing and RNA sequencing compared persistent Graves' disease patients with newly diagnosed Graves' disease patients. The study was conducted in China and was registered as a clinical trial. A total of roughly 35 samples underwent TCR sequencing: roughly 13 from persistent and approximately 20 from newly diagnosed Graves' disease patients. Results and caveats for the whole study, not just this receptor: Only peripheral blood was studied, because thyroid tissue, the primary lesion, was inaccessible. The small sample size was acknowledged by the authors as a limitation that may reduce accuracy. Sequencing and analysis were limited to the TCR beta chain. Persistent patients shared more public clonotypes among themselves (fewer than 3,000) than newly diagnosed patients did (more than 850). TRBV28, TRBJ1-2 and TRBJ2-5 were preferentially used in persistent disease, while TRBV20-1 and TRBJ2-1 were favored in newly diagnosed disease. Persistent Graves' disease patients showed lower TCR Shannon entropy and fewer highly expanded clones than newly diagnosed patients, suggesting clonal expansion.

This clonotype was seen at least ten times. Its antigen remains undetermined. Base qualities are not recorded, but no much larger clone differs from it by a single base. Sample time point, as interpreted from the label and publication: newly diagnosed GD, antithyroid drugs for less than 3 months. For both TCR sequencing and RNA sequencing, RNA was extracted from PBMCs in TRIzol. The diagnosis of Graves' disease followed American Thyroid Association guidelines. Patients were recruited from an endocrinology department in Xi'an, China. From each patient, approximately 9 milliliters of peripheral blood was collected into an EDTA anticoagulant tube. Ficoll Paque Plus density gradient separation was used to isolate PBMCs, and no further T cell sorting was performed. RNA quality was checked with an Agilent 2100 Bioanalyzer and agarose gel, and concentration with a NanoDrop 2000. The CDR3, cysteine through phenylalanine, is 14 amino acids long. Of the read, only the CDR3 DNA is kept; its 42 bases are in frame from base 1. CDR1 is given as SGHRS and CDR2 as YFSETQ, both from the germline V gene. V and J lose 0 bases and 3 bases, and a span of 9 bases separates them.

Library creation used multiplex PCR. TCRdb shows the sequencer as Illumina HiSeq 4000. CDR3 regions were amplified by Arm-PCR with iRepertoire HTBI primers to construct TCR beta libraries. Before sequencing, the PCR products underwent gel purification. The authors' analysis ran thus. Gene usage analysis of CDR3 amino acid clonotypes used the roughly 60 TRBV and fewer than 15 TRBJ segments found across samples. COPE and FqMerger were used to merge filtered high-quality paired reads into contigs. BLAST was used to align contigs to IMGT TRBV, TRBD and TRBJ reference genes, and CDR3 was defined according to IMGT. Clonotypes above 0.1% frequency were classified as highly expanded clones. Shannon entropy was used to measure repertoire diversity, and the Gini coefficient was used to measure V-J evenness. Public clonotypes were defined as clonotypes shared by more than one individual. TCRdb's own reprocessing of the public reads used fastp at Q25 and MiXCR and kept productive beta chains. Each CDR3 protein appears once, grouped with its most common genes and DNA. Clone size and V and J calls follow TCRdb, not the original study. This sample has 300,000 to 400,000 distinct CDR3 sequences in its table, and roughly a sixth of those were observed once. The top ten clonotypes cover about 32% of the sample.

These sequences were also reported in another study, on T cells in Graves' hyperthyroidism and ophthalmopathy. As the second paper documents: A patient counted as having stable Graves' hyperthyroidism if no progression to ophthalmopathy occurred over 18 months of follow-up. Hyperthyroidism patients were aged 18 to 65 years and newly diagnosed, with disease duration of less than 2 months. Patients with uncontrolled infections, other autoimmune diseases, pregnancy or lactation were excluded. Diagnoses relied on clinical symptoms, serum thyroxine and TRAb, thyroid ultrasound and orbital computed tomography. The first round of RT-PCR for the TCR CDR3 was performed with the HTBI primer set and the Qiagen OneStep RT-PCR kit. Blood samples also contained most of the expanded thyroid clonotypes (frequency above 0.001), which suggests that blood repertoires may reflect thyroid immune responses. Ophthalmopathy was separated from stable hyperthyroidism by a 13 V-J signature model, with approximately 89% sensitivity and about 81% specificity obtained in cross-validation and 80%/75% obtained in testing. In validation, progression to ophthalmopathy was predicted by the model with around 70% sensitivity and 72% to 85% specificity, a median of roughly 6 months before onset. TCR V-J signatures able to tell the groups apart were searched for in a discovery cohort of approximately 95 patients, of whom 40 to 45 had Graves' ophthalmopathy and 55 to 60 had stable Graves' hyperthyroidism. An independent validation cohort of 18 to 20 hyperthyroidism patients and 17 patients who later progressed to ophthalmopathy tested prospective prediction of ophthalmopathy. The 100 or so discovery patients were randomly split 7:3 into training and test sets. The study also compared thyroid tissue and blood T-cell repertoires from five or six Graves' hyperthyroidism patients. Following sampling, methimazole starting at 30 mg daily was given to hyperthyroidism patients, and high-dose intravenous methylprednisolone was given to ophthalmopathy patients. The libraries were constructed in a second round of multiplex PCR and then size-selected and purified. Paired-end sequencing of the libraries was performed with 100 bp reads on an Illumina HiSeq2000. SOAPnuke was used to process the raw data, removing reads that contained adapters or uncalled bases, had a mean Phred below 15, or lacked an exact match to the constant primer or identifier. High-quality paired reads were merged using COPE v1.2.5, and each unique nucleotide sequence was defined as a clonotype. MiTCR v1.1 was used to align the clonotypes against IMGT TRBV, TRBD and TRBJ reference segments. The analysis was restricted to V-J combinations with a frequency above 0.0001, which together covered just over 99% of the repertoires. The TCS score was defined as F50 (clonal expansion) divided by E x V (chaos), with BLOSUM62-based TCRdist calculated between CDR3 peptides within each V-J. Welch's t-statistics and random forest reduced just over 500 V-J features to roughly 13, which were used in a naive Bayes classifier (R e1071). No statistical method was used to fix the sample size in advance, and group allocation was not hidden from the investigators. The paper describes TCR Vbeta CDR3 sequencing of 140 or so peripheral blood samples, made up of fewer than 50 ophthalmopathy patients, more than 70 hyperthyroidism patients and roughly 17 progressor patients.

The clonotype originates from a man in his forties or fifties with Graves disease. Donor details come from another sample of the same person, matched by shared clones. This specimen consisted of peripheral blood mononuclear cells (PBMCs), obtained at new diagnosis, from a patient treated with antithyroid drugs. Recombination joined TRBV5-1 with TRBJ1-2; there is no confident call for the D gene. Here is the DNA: TGCGCCAGCAGCTTGGGACCTGGCGACTATGGCTACACCTTC. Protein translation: CASSLGPGDYGYTF.